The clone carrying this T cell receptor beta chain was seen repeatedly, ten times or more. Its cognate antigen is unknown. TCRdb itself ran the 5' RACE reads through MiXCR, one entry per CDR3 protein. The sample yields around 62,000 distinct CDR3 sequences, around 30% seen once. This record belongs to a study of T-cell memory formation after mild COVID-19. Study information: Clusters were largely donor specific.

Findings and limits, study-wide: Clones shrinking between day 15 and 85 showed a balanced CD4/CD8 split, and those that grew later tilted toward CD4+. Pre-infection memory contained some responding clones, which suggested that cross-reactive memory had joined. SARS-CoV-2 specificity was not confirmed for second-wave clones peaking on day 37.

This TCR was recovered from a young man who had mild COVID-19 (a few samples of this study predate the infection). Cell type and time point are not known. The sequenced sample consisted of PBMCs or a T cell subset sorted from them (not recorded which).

Here the CDR3 reads CASGNVEDGGLTDTQYF. The CDR3 DNA reads TGCGCCAGCGGGAATGTCGAGGACGGGGGGCTTACAGATACGCAGTATTTT. The chain recombines TRBV5-1 with TRBJ2-3; D is possibly TRBD2 (7 bases). CDR3 length equals 17 residues. In germline, CDR1 is SGHRS, CDR2 YFSETQ. Trimming shortened V by 7 bases and J by 3 bases, and 24 bases separated the two germline ends.